Presented here are 30 T cell receptor beta chains from one specimen sequenced in a study of cytomegalovirus exposure and HLA in healthy donors. The study ran its PCR with 60 Vbeta and 13 Jbeta primers. Sequenced by immunoSEQ multiplex PCR; TCRdb stores in-frame clones only, minus some. This table holds 100,000 to 150,000 clones, around three quarters found once. The specimen was PBMCs. The receptors come from a human donor in good health.

This chain links TRBV5-1 with TRBJ1-1; tentative D call: TRBD1 (6 bases). CDR1 is SGHRS, CDR2 YFSETQ, per germline. With 0 bases removed from V and 1 base from J, the gap between germline ends came to 10 bases. This CDR3 spans 15 amino acids. CDR3 residues: CASSLAVRGNTEAFF. In DNA form, the CDR3 reads TGCGCCAGCAGCTTGGCGGTCAGGGGGAACACTGAAGCTTTCTTT. The variable domain in full, with the rest retrieved from reference TRBV5-1 and TRBJ1-1, is KAGVTQTPRYLIKTRGQQVTLSCSPISGHRSVSWYQQTPGQGLQFLFEYFSETQRNKGNFPGRFSGRQFSNSRSEMNVSTLELGDSALYLCASSLAVRGNTEAFFGQGTRLTVV.

Judged by abundance, this clone is medium-sized. This chain uses TRBV6-4 with TRBJ1-1, with D perhaps matching TRBD1 (5 bases). V lost 5 bases, J lost 1 base, and 8 bases lay in between. Germline loops: CDR1 MRHNA, CDR2 SNTAGT. This CDR3 is built from 13 residues. The CDR3 loop is CASSKQENTEAFF. The DNA for the CDR3 is TGTGCCAGCAGTAAACAGGAGAACACTGAAGCTTTCTTT.

The rearrangement joins TRBV5-5 to TRBJ1-2, with D unresolved. Germline V gene data show CDR1 as SGHKS and CDR2 as YYEKEE (reference sequence). The V gene lost 3 bases and the J gene lost 0 bases, with 12 bases spanning the gap. The CDR3 is 15 amino acids. The CDR3 spells CASSSSLLANYGYTF. DNA for the CDR3: TGTGCCAGCAGCTCCTCCCTGTTAGCTAACTATGGCTACACCTTC. Filled out from reference TRBV5-5 and TRBJ1-2, the complete variable domain reads DAGVTQSPTHLIKTRGQQVTLRCSPISGHKSVSWYQQVLGQGPQFIFQYYEKEERGRGNFPDRFSARQFPNYSSELNVNALLLGDSALYLCASSSSLLANYGYTFGSGTRLTVV.

This chain connects TRBV5-4 to TRBJ2-1; 13 bases align to TRBD2. In germline, CDR1 is SGHNT, CDR2 YYREEE (reference sequence). J was trimmed by 9 bases and V by 3 bases; bases with no gene match: 6. The CDR3 totals 15 residues. The CDR3 DNA reads TGTGCCAGCAGCTCAGGACTAGCGGGGGCTCGTGAGCAGTTCTTC. Translated, it gives CASSSGLAGAREQFF.

V usage is TRBV2 and J usage is TRBJ2-7, with D tentatively TRBD1 (7 bases). The CDR3 has 13 amino acids. Trimming took off 4 bases at V and 4 bases at J, with 11 bases between the two ends. Germline CDR1 reads SNHLY; CDR2 reads FYNNEI. CDR3 nucleotide sequence: TGTGCCAGCAGTGCCAGGGGGGCTTACGAGCAGTACTTC. Its translation: CASSARGAYEQYF.

The genes are TRBV27 and TRBJ2-6, with D possibly matching TRBD2 (6 bases). Per germline, CDR1 MNHEY and CDR2 SMNVEV (reference sequence). Trimming shortened V by 5 bases and J by 0 bases, and 14 bases separated the two germline ends. This CDR3 is built from 17 residues. The DNA for the CDR3 is TGTGCCAGCAGTCCCCTAACGGGGGTCTCTGGGGCCAACGTCCTGACTTTC. Amino acids: CASSPLTGVSGANVLTF.

The rearrangement uses TRBV19 and TRBJ1-4; TRBD1 might be the D (5 bases). V was cut by 5 bases and J by 0 bases, with 10 bases left in between. CDR1 and CDR2 from the germline V gene are LNHDA and SQIVND (reference sequence). This CDR3 region has 15 residues. In DNA, the CDR3 is TGTGCCAGTAGTCACCAGACAGCAACTAATGAAAAACTGTTTTTT. Its protein is CASSHQTATNEKLFF.

With respect to this clone: The junction differs from germline at one of its ends, possibly a read error. The chain recombines TRBV5-1 with TRBJ1-4, with TRBD1 matching over 10 bases. Germline V CDR1 and CDR2: SGHRS, YFSETQ. The CDR3 loop spans 14 amino acids. CDR3 sequence: CASSFGTGDEELFF. The CDR3 DNA is TGCGCCAGCAGCTTCGGGACAGGGGATGAAGAACTGTTTTTT.

The rearrangement joins TRBV6-1 to TRBJ2-7, with TRBD1 as a possible D gene (6 bases). The CDR3 length is 12 residues. Trimming took off 10 bases at V and 4 bases at J, with 14 bases between the two ends. Germline CDR1 is MNHNS and CDR2 is SASEGT. CDR3 DNA: TGTGCCACCAGGACAGCTCAGTACGAGCAGTACTTC. It encodes CATRTAQYEQYF.

The chain recombines TRBV18 with TRBJ1-3; no clear D gene. V shed 2 bases and J shed 4 bases, with 6 bases lying between them. The CDR3 runs to 13 residues. Germline CDR1 and CDR2: KGHSH and LQKENI. The CDR3 loop reads CASSPSRGNTIYF. The CDR3 DNA reads TGTGCCAGCTCACCAAGCAGGGGAAACACCATATATTTT.

The gene calls are TRBV30 and TRBJ2-7; D is unclear. This CDR3 region has 17 residues. V shed 1 base and J shed 2 bases, with 21 bases lying between them. Germline V gene sequence: CDR1 GTSNPN, CDR2 SVGIG (reference sequence). The CDR3 here is CAWSEIPGSHFAYEQYF. The CDR3 nucleotides are TGTGCCTGGAGTGAAATTCCAGGTTCCCACTTCGCCTACGAGCAGTACTTC.

The chain combines TRBV5-1 with TRBJ1-2; perhaps TRBD1 as D (5 bases). Germline loops: CDR1 SGHRS, CDR2 YFSETQ. V was cut by 3 bases and J by 4 bases, with 10 bases left in between. The CDR3 extends over 13 amino acids. CDR3 protein: CASSSWDFYGYTF. The CDR3 region has the DNA TGCGCCAGCAGCTCCTGGGACTTCTATGGCTACACCTTC.

This chain connects TRBV9 to TRBJ2-6; the match to TRBD1 covers 8 bases. Germline V gene data show CDR1 as SGDLS and CDR2 as YYNGEE. The junction had 10 bases not matched to a gene; V was cut back by 2 bases and J by 9 bases. This CDR3 has 16 residues. CDR3 protein: CASSVQPGQGFNVLTF. In DNA, the CDR3 is TGTGCCAGCAGCGTGCAGCCCGGACAGGGTTTCAACGTCCTGACTTTC.

This clone was seen a handful of times. The gene calls are TRBV19 and TRBJ2-7, with TRBD2 matching over 12 bases. Germline CDR1 is LNHDA and CDR2 is SQIVND (reference sequence). The CDR3 is made up of 15 amino acids. The V gene end was trimmed by 3 bases and the J gene end by 4 bases; junction bases not matched to a gene: 4. This CDR3 reads CASSIATSGSYEQYF. The DNA for the CDR3 is TGTGCCAGTAGTATCGCGACTAGCGGGAGTTACGAGCAGTACTTC.

The chain recombines TRBV5-8 with TRBJ1-5; 10 bases match TRBD1. This CDR3 is built from 16 residues. With V trimmed by 4 bases and J by 2 bases, 6 bases remained unmatched. Germline V lookup: CDR1 SGHTS, CDR2 YDEGEE. The chain's CDR3 is CASSKTGTGGNQPQHF. CDR3 in DNA: TGTGCCAGCAGCAAGACCGGGACAGGGGGCAATCAGCCCCAGCATTTT.

This chain uses TRBV30 with TRBJ1-5; weak D call: TRBD1 (6 bases). Trimming cost V 7 bases and J 7 bases, with 17 bases left between them. The CDR3 has 13 residues. Germline V lookup: CDR1 GTSNPN, CDR2 SVGIG (reference sequence). CDR3 nucleotide sequence: TGTGCCTCGGATGGGGGGGGCAGCCAGCCCCAGCATTTT. Protein product: CASDGGGSQPQHF.

The rearrangement uses TRBV19 and TRBJ2-7, with TRBD1 identical over 8 bases. Germline CDR1 and CDR2: LNHDA and SQIVND (reference sequence). This CDR3 has 14 residues. V trimming: 9 bases; J trimming: 4 bases; junction bases outside the gene matches: 11. CDR3 loop: CASRKGQGSYEQYF. CDR3 DNA: TGTGCCAGCCGGAAAGGACAGGGTAGTTACGAGCAGTACTTC. The variable domain in full, with the rest retrieved from reference TRBV19 and TRBJ2-7, is DGGITQSPKYLFRKEGQNVTLSCEQNLNHDAMYWYRQDPGQGLRLIYYSQIVNDFQKGDIAEGYSVSREKKESFPLTVTSAQKNPTAFYLCASRKGQGSYEQYFGPGTRLTVT.

The CDR3 sequence: CASTTGGFEAFF. The CDR3 DNA is TGTGCCAGCACAACAGGGGGCTTTGAAGCTTTCTTT. The V call is TRBV18, the J call TRBJ1-1; TRBD1 matches at 9 bases. Per the germline V gene, CDR1 is KGHSH and CDR2 is LQKENI. This CDR3 comprises 12 residues. V trimming: 8 bases; J trimming: 7 bases; junction bases outside the gene matches: 5.

The chain combines TRBV2 with TRBJ2-5; 14 bases are shared with TRBD2. V was clipped by 7 bases and J by 5 bases; unmatched bases: 9. This CDR3 is built from 16 residues. Germline V CDR1 and CDR2: SNHLY, FYNNEI. CDR3 nucleotides: TGTGCCAGCAAGAGGGGACTAGCGGGAGTGAGGGAGACCCAGTACTTC. This codes for CASKRGLAGVRETQYF. Complete variable domain (other parts from reference TRBV2 and TRBJ2-5): EPEVTQTPSHQVTQMGQEVILRCVPISNHLYFYWYRQILGQKVEFLVSFYNNEISEKSEIFDDQFSVERPDGSNFTLKIRSTKLEDSAMYFCASKRGLAGVRETQYFGPGTRLLVL.

The chain carries TRBV4-2 and TRBJ2-2, with a tentative D call TRBD2 (6 bases). From germline, CDR1 is LGHNA and CDR2 YNFKEQ. CDR3 length: 17 amino acids. V was cut by 0 bases and J by 5 bases, with 16 bases left in between. CDR3 in DNA: TGTGCCAGCAGCCAAGATCGGATCGGGAGACAAACCGGGGAGCTGTTTTTT. Translation gives CASSQDRIGRQTGELFF.

The gene calls are TRBV28 and TRBJ1-4; 8 bases are a match to TRBD1. The V segment lost 6 bases and the J segment 7 bases; nucleotides outside the gene matches: 4. The CDR3 has 13 amino acids. The germline V gene has CDR1 MDHEN and CDR2 SYDVKM. Written as DNA, the CDR3 is TGTGCCAGCAGAAACAGGGGGAGTGAAAAACTGTTTTTT. Amino acids: CASRNRGSEKLFF.

This clone was counted a few times. The chain recombines TRBV25-1 with TRBJ1-5; TRBD1 is a possible D gene (6 bases). V shed 3 bases and J shed 0 bases, with 6 bases lying between them. Germline assignment: CDR1 MGHDK and CDR2 SYGVNS. The CDR3 is made up of 14 amino acids. CDR3 protein: CASSEGHSNQPQHF. CDR3 DNA sequence: TGTGCCAGCAGTGAGGGACATAGCAATCAGCCCCAGCATTTT.

DNA for the CDR3: TGCAGCGTTGAGGTGGGGAGCTCCTACGAGCAGTACTTC. Translating gives CSVEVGSSYEQYF. The chain employs TRBV29-1 and TRBJ2-7; TRBD2 is a possible D gene (5 bases). The length of the CDR3 is 13 residues. CDR1 is SQVTM, CDR2 ANQGSEA, per germline. Trimming removed 3 bases at V and 0 bases at J, with 9 bases between.

The chain links TRBV6-4 to TRBJ2-1; possibly TRBD2 for D (6 bases). The CDR3 totals 14 residues. Germline V CDR1 and CDR2: MRHNA, SNTAGT. The V end was cut by 8 bases, the J end by 5 bases, with 16 bases between. The CDR3 spells CASQVEGGHNEQFF. In DNA, the CDR3 is TGTGCCAGCCAAGTGGAGGGAGGCCACAATGAGCAGTTCTTC.

The chain joins TRBV5-6 to TRBJ2-7; no clear D gene. Germline V gene data show CDR1 as SGHDT and CDR2 as YYEEEE. V was clipped by 4 bases and J by 7 bases, with 15 bases between them. The length of the CDR3 is 13 residues. DNA of the CDR3: TGTGCCAGCAGCCTTCGGTATCTACGAGAGCAGTACTTC. It specifies CASSLRYLREQYF.

V gene TRBV28 combines with J gene TRBJ1-2, with D possibly being TRBD1 (5 bases). Trimming cost V 3 bases and J 5 bases, with 10 bases left between them. This CDR3 is 13 amino acids long. Germline V lookup: CDR1 MDHEN, CDR2 SYDVKM. CDR3 sequence (DNA): TGTGCCAGCAGTTTCGGCAGGGTGTATGGCTACACCTTC. Protein sequence: CASSFGRVYGYTF.

This clone occurred a few times. V and J are TRBV19 and TRBJ2-7; 8 nucleotides align to TRBD2. Germline CDR1 and CDR2: LNHDA and SQIVND (reference sequence). After removal of 6 bases from V and 6 bases from J, the junction contained 10 bases not matched to a gene. The CDR3 totals 14 residues. The CDR3 sequence is CASSSGGQGGEQYF. CDR3 bases: TGTGCCAGTAGCTCGGGGGGGCAGGGCGGCGAGCAGTACTTC.

This clone was seen once. The chain joins TRBV4-1 to TRBJ2-1, with TRBD2 identical over 12 bases. The V gene's germline CDR1 is MGHRA and CDR2 YSYEKL. This CDR3 comprises 15 residues. The V segment lost 2 bases and the J segment 8 bases; nucleotides outside the gene matches: 4. CDR3 in amino acids: CASSQLAGGVHEQFF. The CDR3 bases are TGCGCCAGCAGCCAACTAGCGGGAGGGGTCCATGAGCAGTTCTTC.

V gene TRBV5-1 combines with J gene TRBJ2-1, with D tentatively TRBD1 (5 bases). The CDR3 is 17 residues long. Per germline, CDR1 SGHRS and CDR2 YFSETQ. V was pared by 4 bases and J by 6 bases, with 23 bases between. The CDR3 DNA reads TGCGCCAGCAGCCCCAGTTTACAGGTTACGCCGATCAATGAGCAGTTCTTC. As protein: CASSPSLQVTPINEQFF.

The chain joins TRBV5-1 to TRBJ2-3, with 7 bases matching TRBD1. The CDR3 spans 14 residues. Unmatched junction bases numbered 1, after V lost 1 base and J lost 2 bases. Germline CDR1 SGHRS, CDR2 YFSETQ. The DNA for the CDR3 is TGCGCCAGCAGCTTGACAGGGGTCACAGATACGCAGTATTTT. The encoded protein is CASSLTGVTDTQYF.